Detailed here is one T cell receptor beta chain. It lacks a known antigen. No base qualities exist here, and no much larger clone lies one base off it. The data derive from a study of blood T cells in healthy people across ages (dated by TCRdb to 2015 to 2017). With respect to the entire study: Template switching captured roughly one uniquely barcoded TCR beta cDNA molecule per two T cells in model experiments. The study analyzed two additional independent replicas of 1 million unique cDNA reads from the same blood draw for two donors, one aged 18 to 29 and one aged 80 or older. Donors were grouped into four age groups: young (average approximately 15 years), middle-aged (39), aged (around 60) and long-lived (just over 80). To track age-related changes in TCR beta repertoire diversity, the study relied on deep sequencing normalized with unique cDNA molecular identifiers. Donors of different ages were randomly distributed across sequencing lanes to avoid experimental bias.

Trimming costs V 5 bases and J 0 bases, and their ends lie 17 bases apart. CDR1 and CDR2 (SGHTA, FQGNSA) derive from the germline V gene. Reading from cysteine to phenylalanine, the CDR3 counts 17 amino acids. CDR3 DNA is the only sequence kept; it has 51 bases, read in frame from the first base. The approximately 40 donors, aged about 6 to 95 years, were systemically healthy Caucasian individuals from Russia. Approximately 9.3 milliliters of peripheral blood were collected from each donor into EDTA-treated Vacutainer tubes. Ficoll-Paque density-gradient centrifugation was used to isolate PBMCs, with at least 7 million obtained per sample. Total RNA, at least 6 micrograms per sample, was extracted from PBMCs with Trizol reagent. The percentages of naive CD45RAhigh/CD27high T cells were determined by flow cytometry on a PBMC aliquot from every donor. Library construction relied on 5' RACE. Instrument used: Illumina HiSeq 2500. The second PCR ran for about 7 to 11 cycles and used a J-beta primer mix along with a sample-barcoded 5' primer. A unique molecular identifier was introduced onto each TCR beta cDNA molecule by a template-switch 5' adaptor carrying 12 random nucleotides. Each sample yielded at least 3 million CDR3-containing paired-end reads. First-strand cDNA synthesis was performed from all RNA using the Mint cDNA synthesis kit, with priming by a TRBC-specific oligonucleotide. Following uracil-DNA glycosylase treatment, all cDNA underwent a first 18-cycle PCR with the universal primers M1SS and BC2_uni_R. The published analysis was carried out like this. For normalization, 1 million high-quality reads, each with a distinct molecular identifier, were randomly selected from each sample. Instead of being binned into consensus sequences, reads with shared molecular identifiers were discarded. CDR3 identification, clonotype clustering and error correction used MiTCR with a Q25 quality threshold and the strictest error-elimination algorithm. Lower-bound total TCR beta diversity was estimated with a nonparametric unseen species model using Euler transformation. TCRdb reanalyzed the raw reads on its own, using fastp at Q25 for trimming and MiXCR for clone calling, and kept in-frame beta chains. Each entry merges the rows of one CDR3 protein and shows their most common DNA and genes. TCRdb's processing, not the study's, gives the V and J calls here. This sample has about a million distinct CDR3 sequences in its table, and less than 45% of those were observed once. The ten largest account for over 10% of the sample.

The paper's findings and limits, for the study overall: The CMV infection status of donors was not known, potentially confounding age-related changes in expanded clonotypes. The percentage of naive T cells measured by flow cytometry correlated strongly with observed TCR beta diversity. Estimates of total diversity based on one million sequenced T cells were regarded as lower bounds and as underestimates. Compared with the aged group, the long-lived group had more naive CD4+ T cells, fewer expanded clones and increased TCR diversity, a pattern suggesting age selection. Since profiling was done on bulk unsorted PBMCs, naive and antigen-experienced compartments could not be conclusively compared. Observed TCR beta diversity per million T cells fell roughly linearly with age, and a significant reduction was already apparent by age about 43.

The sequence is built from TRBV7-2 and TRBJ1-3; a tentative D call is TRBD1 (5 bases match). The sample comprised blood. This clonotype originated in a man younger than 30 in good health. In nucleotide form, the sequence is TGTGCCAGCAGCCGCTGGGGTGGGGCCTACTCTGGAAACACCATATATTTT. The translation is CASSRWGGAYSGNTIYF.